The 2 T cell receptor beta chains listed next were all sequenced from one sample in a study of blood T cell repertoires in COVID-19. Sequencing was performed with immunoSEQ multiplex PCR; in TCRdb, only in-frame clones are kept and a portion is missing. The sample consists of hundreds of thousands of clones, roughly nine tenths of them appearing once. Sequences were obtained from PBMCs or T cells enriched from blood (not recorded which). These receptors were collected from a man aged 25 to 45 who had recovered from COVID-19.

The V and J genes are TRBV13 and TRBJ1-1; perhaps TRBD1 as D (5 bases). CDR1 is PRHDT and CDR2 is FYEKMQ in the germline V gene (reference sequence). Trimming left V 5 bases short and J 0 bases short, with 10 bases between. This CDR3 is built from 14 residues. The CDR3 loop reads CASSQRTLNTEAFF. In nucleotides, the CDR3 is TGTGCCAGCAGCCAAAGGACATTGAACACTGAAGCTTTCTTT. Full variable domain (rest looked up from reference TRBV13 and TRBJ1-1): AAGVIQSPRHLIKEKRETATLKCYPIPRHDTVYWYQQGPGQDPQFLISFYEKMQSDKGSIPDRFSAQQFSDYHSELNMSSLELGDSALYFCASSQRTLNTEAFFGQGTRLTVV.

The sample holds a few counts of this clone. This chain links TRBV12-3 or TRBV12-4 with TRBJ1-5; 7 nucleotides align to TRBD1. There are 13 residues in the CDR3. Trimming at V came to 7 bases and at J to 7 bases, leaving 7 bases not matched to a gene. The DNA of the CDR3 is TGTGCCAGCAAACCGACAGGGATCCAGCCCCAGCATTTT. It encodes CASKPTGIQPQHF.